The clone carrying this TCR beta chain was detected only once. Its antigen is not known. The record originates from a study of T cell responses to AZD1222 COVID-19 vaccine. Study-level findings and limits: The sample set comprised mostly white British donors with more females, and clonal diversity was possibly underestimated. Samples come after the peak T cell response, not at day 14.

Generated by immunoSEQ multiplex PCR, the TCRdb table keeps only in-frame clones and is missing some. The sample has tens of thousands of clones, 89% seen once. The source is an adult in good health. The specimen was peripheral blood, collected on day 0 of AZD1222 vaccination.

This CDR3 reads CASSFQGVDGYTF. As DNA, the CDR3 is TGTGCCAGCAGTTTTCAGGGAGTCGATGGCTACACCTTC. V gene TRBV27 combines with J gene TRBJ1-2, with a weak D call TRBD1 (5 bases). Germline V CDR1 and CDR2: MNHEY, SMNVEV (reference sequence). Trimming left V 3 bases short and J 6 bases short, with 11 bases between. CDR3 length: 13 amino acids.